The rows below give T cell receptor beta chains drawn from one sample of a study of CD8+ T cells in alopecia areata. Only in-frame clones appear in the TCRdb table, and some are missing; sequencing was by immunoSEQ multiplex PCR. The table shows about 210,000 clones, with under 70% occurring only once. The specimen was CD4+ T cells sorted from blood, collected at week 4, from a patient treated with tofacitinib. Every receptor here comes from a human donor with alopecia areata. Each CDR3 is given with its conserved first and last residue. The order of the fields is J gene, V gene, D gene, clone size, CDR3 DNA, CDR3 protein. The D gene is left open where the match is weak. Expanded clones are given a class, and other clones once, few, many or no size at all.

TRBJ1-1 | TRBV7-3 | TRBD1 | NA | TGTGCCAGCAGACAGGGGACCTACACTGAAGCTTTCTTT | CASRQGTYTEAFF
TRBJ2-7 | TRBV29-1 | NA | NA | TGCAGCGTTTTCGGGGGTGGCGAGCAGTACTTC | CSVFGGGEQYF
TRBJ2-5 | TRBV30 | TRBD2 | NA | TGTGCCTGGCGGCGGCCCCGACTAGCCAGGGAAGAGACCCAGTACTTC | CAWRRPRLAREETQYF
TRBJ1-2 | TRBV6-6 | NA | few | TGTGCCAGCTCCCCTGGTCCCGGGACACCGAATGGCTACACCTTC | CASSPGPGTPNGYTF
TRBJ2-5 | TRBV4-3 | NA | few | TGCGCCAGCAGCCAAGAAGTCGGGGGACCTCGGACCCAGTACTTC | CASSQEVGGPRTQYF
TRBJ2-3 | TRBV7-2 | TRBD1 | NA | TGTGCCAGCAGCTTATACCAAAGACAGGGCGATACGCAGTATTTT | CASSLYQRQGDTQYF
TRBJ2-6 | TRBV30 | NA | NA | TGTGCCTGGAGTGCCTACGGAGGGAGCGGTGGGGCCAACGTCCTGACTTTC | CAWSAYGGSGGANVLTF
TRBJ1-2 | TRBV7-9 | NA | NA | TGTGCCAGCAGCCCTGGGACTTCAATTAACTATGGCTACACCTTC | CASSPGTSINYGYTF
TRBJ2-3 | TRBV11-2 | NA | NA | TGTGCTTGTGGGGTACAAGCCACAGATACGCAGTATTTT | CACGVQATDTQYF
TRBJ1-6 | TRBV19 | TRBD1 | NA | TGTGCCAGTCTACCCGGGACAGATAATTCACCCCTCCACTTT | CASLPGTDNSPLHF
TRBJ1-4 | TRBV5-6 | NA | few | TGTGCCAGCAGCTCCGCTGACAGGTCAACTAATGAAAAACTGTTTTTT | CASSSADRSTNEKLFF
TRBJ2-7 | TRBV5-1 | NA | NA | TGCGCCAGCAGCCGCGGGACGGCCTACGAGCAGTACTTC | CASSRGTAYEQYF
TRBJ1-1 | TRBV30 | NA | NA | TGTGCCTGGAGTGTACGAGGGGACACTGAAGCTTTCTTT | CAWSVRGDTEAFF
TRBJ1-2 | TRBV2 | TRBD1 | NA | TGTGCCAGCAGTCCCCCGGGACAAGGGGGCGGCTACACCTTC | CASSPPGQGGGYTF
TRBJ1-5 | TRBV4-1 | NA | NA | TGCGCCAGCAGCCAAGATTTCAATCAGCCCCAGCATTTT | CASSQDFNQPQHF
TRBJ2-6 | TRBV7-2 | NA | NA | TGTGCCAGCAGAGGAGGTTCTGGGGCCAACGTCCTGACTTTC | CASRGGSGANVLTF
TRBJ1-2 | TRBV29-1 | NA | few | TGCAGCGTTGAAGAGTTTAACTATGGCTACACCTTC | CSVEEFNYGYTF
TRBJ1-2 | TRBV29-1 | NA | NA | TGCAGCGTTGTGGAAAGGAATGGCTACACCTTC | CSVVERNGYTF
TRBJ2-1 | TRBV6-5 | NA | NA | TGTGCCAGCAGTCTCGGCGATGAGCAGTTCTTC | CASSLGDEQFF
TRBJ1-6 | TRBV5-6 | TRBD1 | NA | TGTGCCAGCAGCTTGGAGGGACAGGGGGCTTGGGCGCGGAATTCGCCCCTCCACTTT | CASSLEGQGAWARNSPLHF
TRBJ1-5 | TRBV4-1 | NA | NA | TGCGCCAGCAGCCAAGACGGCAATCAGCCCCAGCATTTT | CASSQDGNQPQHF
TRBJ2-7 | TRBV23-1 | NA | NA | TGCGCCAGCAGTCAAAGAACCGGGACCGCAAGCTCCTACGAGCAGTACTTC | CASSQRTGTASSYEQYF
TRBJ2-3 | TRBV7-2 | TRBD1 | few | TGTGCCAGCAGCACGACAGGGGAGATCACAGATACGCAGTATTTT | CASSTTGEITDTQYF
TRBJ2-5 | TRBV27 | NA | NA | TGTGCCAGCAGCCCAAGCCGCTGGGGGCAAGAGACCCAGTACTTC | CASSPSRWGQETQYF
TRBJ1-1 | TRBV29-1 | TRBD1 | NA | TGCAGCGTTGGCTGGGACAGGGGTACTGAAGCTTTCTTT | CSVGWDRGTEAFF
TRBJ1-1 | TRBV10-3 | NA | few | TGTGCCATAGTCGGGCAGGGTACTGAAGCTTTCTTT | CAIVGQGTEAFF
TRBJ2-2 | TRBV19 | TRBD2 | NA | TGTGCCAGTAGTTTGGCGGGGGTAAACACCGGGGAGCTGTTTTTT | CASSLAGVNTGELFF
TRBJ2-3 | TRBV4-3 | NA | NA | TGCGCCAGCAGCCAGGAGGGCTTCTCGGATACGCAGTATTTT | CASSQEGFSDTQYF
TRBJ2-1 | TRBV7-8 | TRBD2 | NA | TGTGCCAGCAGCTTATCGGGAGCCGGGGGGAATGAGCAGTTCTTC | CASSLSGAGGNEQFF
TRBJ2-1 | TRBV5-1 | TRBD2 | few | TGCGCCAGCAGCTTGATGGCGGGGGGGCTCAATGAGCAGTTCTTC | CASSLMAGGLNEQFF
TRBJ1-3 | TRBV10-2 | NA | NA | TGCGCCAGCAGTGACAGGAGCTCTGGAAACACCATATATTTT | CASSDRSSGNTIYF
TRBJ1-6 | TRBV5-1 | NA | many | TGCGCCAGCAAGCTTTCCGGGGGGATGAATTCACCCCTCCACTTT | CASKLSGGMNSPLHF
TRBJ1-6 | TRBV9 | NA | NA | TGTGCCAGCAGCGTAAATGACAGAAATAATTCACCCCTCCACTTT | CASSVNDRNNSPLHF
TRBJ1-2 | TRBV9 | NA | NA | TGTGCCAGCAGCGTAGTAGGGGTCTATGGCTACACCTTC | CASSVVGVYGYTF
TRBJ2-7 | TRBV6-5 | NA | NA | TGTGCCAGCAGCCCCCCCCACGTAGACGAGCAGTACTTC | CASSPPHVDEQYF